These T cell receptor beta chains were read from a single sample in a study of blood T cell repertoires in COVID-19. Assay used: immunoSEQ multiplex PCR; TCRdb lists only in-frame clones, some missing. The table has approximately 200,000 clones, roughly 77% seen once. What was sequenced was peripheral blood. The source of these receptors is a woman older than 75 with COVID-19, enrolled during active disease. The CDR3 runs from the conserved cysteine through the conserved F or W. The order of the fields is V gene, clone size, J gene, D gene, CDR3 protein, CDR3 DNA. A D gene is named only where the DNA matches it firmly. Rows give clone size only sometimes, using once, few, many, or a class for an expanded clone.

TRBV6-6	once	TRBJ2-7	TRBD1	CASSPGGYYGQGSYEQYF	TGTGCCAGCAGTCCCGGAGGGTATTATGGACAGGGTTCCTACGAGCAGTACTTC
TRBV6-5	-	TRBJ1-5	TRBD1	CASRGQGITGQPQHF	TGTGCCAGCAGAGGACAGGGAATCACAGGTCAGCCCCAGCATTTT
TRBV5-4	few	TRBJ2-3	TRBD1	CASSSAGQGARDTQYF	TGTGCCAGCAGCTCCGCGGGACAGGGGGCGCGGGATACGCAGTATTTT
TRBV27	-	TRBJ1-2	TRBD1	CASTLRTGGSGGYTF	TGTGCCAGCACCCTAAGGACAGGGGGATCGGGTGGCTACACCTTC
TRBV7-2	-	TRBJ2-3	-	CASSLAGGGADTQYF	TGTGCCAGCAGCTTAGCGGGAGGGGGGGCAGATACGCAGTATTTT
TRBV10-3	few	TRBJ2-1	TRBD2	CAISEDRGVSEQFF	TGTGCCATCAGTGAGGATCGGGGGGTGAGTGAGCAGTTCTTC
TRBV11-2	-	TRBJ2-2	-	CASSFGGANTGELFF	TGTGCCAGCAGCTTCGGGGGAGCGAACACCGGGGAGCTGTTTTTT
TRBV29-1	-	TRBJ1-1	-	CSVRDSNTEAFF	TGCAGCGTCCGAGACAGTAACACTGAAGCTTTCTTT
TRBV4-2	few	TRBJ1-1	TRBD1	CASSARTGTTDEAFF	TGTGCCAGCAGCGCCCGGACAGGGACAACAGATGAAGCTTTCTTT
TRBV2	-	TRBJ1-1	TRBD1	CASRPGTGNTEAFF	TGTGCCAGCAGGCCTGGGACAGGGAACACTGAAGCTTTCTTT
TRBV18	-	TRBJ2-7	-	CASSPRQGSNEQYF	TGTGCCAGCTCACCACGGCAGGGCTCAAACGAGCAGTACTTC
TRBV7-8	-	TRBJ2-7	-	CASSRVYNRGRGAYEQYF	TGTGCCAGCAGCCGAGTTTACAATAGGGGGAGGGGGGCCTACGAGCAGTACTTC
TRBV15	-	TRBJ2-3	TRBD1	CATSARDRAEIDTQYF	TGTGCCACCAGCGCCCGGGACAGGGCGGAAATAGATACGCAGTATTTT
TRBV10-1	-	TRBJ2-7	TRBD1	CASSKTTGVGEQYF	TGCGCCAGCTCCAAAACGACAGGGGTGGGCGAGCAGTACTTC
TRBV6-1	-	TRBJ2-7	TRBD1	CASSEGPGTVYEQYF	TGTGCCAGCAGTGAGGGTCCTGGGACAGTCTACGAGCAGTACTTC
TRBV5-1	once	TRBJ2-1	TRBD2	CASSPRLAHEQFF	TGCGCCAGCAGCCCGCGACTAGCCCATGAGCAGTTCTTC
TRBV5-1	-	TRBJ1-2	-	CASSPDITNYGYTF	TGCGCCAGCAGCCCGGACATAACTAACTATGGCTACACCTTC
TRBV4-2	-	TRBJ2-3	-	CASSGRDFASTDTQYF	TGTGCCAGCAGCGGACGGGACTTTGCTAGCACAGATACGCAGTATTTT
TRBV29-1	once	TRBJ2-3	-	CSVEAGPTPDTQYF	TGCAGCGTTGAGGCGGGGCCGACCCCGGATACGCAGTATTTT
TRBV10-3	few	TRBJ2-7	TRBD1	CASAGQGSLYEQYF	TGTGCCAGTGCGGGACAGGGGAGTTTATACGAGCAGTACTTC
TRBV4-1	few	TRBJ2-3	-	CASSQVFEALDTQYF	TGCGCCAGCAGCCAAGTCTTCGAAGCGTTGGATACGCAGTATTTT
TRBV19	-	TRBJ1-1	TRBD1	CASTQTGTGYYTEAFF	TGTGCCAGTACCCAAACCGGGACAGGGTATTACACTGAAGCTTTCTTT